This T cell receptor (beta chain) is from a study of vaccination effects on CD4 cells after COVID-19. Overall study: Pre-vaccine samples were drawn 16 days and one week before the first dose.

To note about this clone: Antigen: not known.

The V gene's germline CDR1 is SNHLY and CDR2 FYNNEI. The CDR3 spans 13 residues. Trimming took 5 bases from V and 5 from J, leaving 12 bases between them. The culture ran for approximately nine days before CD4+ T cells were isolated. By PCR, the person was confirmed to have had SARS-CoV-2 infection between March and December 2020. IL-2 medium supplanted half the medium on days 3 and 7. The method was immunoSEQ multiplex PCR; TCRdb's version includes in-frame clones alone and lacks a portion of them. The sample lists tens of thousands of clones; around 76% were seen once. The sequences come from CD4+ T cells from PBMCs cultured without peptide, collected before COVID-19 vaccination. This rearrangement joins TRBV2 to TRBJ1-1; D may be TRBD1 (5 bases). This TCR was recovered from a human donor who had a prior SARS-CoV-2 infection. CDR3 loop: CASSRDYGTEAFF. DNA for the CDR3: TGTGCCAGCAGTCGGGACTACGGGACTGAAGCTTTCTTT.